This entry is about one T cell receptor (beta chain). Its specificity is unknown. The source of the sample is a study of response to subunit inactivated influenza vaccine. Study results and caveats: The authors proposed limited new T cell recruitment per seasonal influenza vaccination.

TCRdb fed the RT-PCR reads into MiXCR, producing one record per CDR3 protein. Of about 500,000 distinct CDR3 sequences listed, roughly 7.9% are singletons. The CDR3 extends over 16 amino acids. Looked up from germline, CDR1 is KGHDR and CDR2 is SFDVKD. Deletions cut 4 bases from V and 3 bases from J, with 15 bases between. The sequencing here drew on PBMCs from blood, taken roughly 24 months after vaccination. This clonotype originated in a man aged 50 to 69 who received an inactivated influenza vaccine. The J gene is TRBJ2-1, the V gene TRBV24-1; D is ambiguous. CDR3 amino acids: CATSDPGSASYNEQFF. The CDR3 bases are TGTGCCACCAGTGACCCCGGTTCCGCGAGCTACAATGAGCAGTTCTTC.